This T cell receptor beta chain emerged from a study of blood T cell repertoires in COVID-19 (dated by TCRdb to about 2020). In the study overall: Samples from collaborators originated in the United States, Italy and Spain and spanned both the acute and convalescent phases of COVID-19. Where available, HLA class I and class II types were taken from metadata supplied by the sample provider and were not determined by assay-based typing. The repertoires were released in a freely available public database meant as a resource for research on the immune response to SARS-CoV-2. The sample metadata nearly always contained a de-identified subject ID, COVID-19 status, age in years and sex. Samples were obtained from the ongoing ImmuneRACE study (first 160 participants) and from some 1,300 subjects provided by 6 global collaborators. Subjects who had been exposed to COVID-19, were actively infected with it, or had recovered from it provided the deeply sampled blood TCRbeta repertoires that made up the dataset. The material from the prospective study consisted of cDNA or gDNA derived from T cells, B-cell-depleted T cells, or PBMCs. Study-wide findings and limitations: The quantity of clinical and demographic metadata differed by source and by participant and was supplied without curation.

Remarks on this clone: Its antigen is unknown. One base away there is no much larger clone; base qualities are not given.

The collaborating institutions used their own protocols to collect whole blood in K2EDTA tubes. For TCRbeta analysis, collaborators shipped samples as frozen whole blood, isolated PBMCs, or DNA extracted from either of those sample types. The CDR3 holds 15 amino acids from the cysteine to the phenylalanine. Of the read, only the CDR3 DNA is kept; its 45 bases are in frame from base 1. In the germline V gene, CDR1 corresponds to SGHTA and CDR2 to FQGTGA. Trimming takes 2 bases from V and 7 bases from J, and the germline ends sit 12 bases apart. TCRbeta CDR3 regions were amplified from genomic DNA using the immunoSEQ Assay, a bias-controlled multiplex PCR. On the authors' methods: The number of nucleated cells in each sample was estimated from the amplification of reference gene primers within the assay. Sequence reads were collapsed and filtered to measure the absolute abundance of every unique TCRbeta CDR3 rearrangement. For each sample, productive Simpson clonality was calculated as the square root of Simpson's diversity index over productive rearrangements. TCRdb obtained this table from immuneACCESS and retained in-frame rearrangements with V and J assigned. These tables miss some clones; where compared with another copy, unresolved V genes account for less than half of the shortfall, and the remainder is unexplained. The DNA gave D and trimming, while V, J and clone size come from that table. The sample data list about 670,000 clones, and around 90% of these were observed just once. The ten largest clones add up to roughly 0.26% of the sample.

What was sequenced was peripheral blood. The rearrangement combines TRBV7-3 with TRBJ1-6; TRBD1 might be the D gene, on 6 matching bases. This sequence was found in a woman younger than 30 with acute or convalescent COVID-19. The CDR3 region: CASSLLGARNSPLHF. Read as DNA, the sequence is TGTGCCAGCAGCTTACTGGGGGCGAGGAATTCACCCCTCCACTTT.